These T cell receptor beta chains were read from a single sample in a study of T-cell memory formation after mild COVID-19. Via MiXCR, TCRdb re-called the 5' RACE reads, giving one row per CDR3 protein. The sample includes about 340,000 distinct CDR3 sequences, over 10% of them seen just once. Sequencing was performed on PBMCs or a T cell subset sorted from them (not recorded which). These receptors were obtained from a man younger than 35 who had mild COVID-19 (a few samples of this study predate the infection). Cell type and time point are not known. Each CDR3 is given with its conserved first and last residue. D genes are given only for firm matches. Not all rows give a size; the values are once, few, many and, for expanded clones, a class.

TRBJ2-4 NA TRBV11-2 NA 13 CASSLGGQNIQYF TGTGCCAGCAGCTTAGGAGGGCAAAACATTCAGTACTTC
TRBJ1-2 many TRBV20-1 NA 13 CSADPAGDYGYTF TGCAGTGCTGACCCGGCCGGGGACTATGGCTACACCTTC
TRBJ2-1 few TRBV9 NA 13 CASSVELPGEQFF TGTGCCAGCAGCGTGGAGCTGCCAGGGGAGCAGTTCTTC
TRBJ1-4 NA TRBV5-1 NA 13 CASSYGQNEKLFF TGCGCCAGCAGCTACGGACAGAATGAAAAACTGTTTTTT
TRBJ1-1 NA TRBV9 NA 16 CASSVPPDPKSTEAFF TGTGCCAGCAGCGTGCCTCCAGACCCTAAATCCACTGAAGCTTTCTTT
TRBJ2-1 few TRBV7-6 NA 14 CASSDGGGVHEQFF TGTGCCAGCAGCGACGGCGGGGGCGTGCATGAGCAGTTCTTC
TRBJ2-2 NA TRBV6-2/TRBV6-3 NA 15 CASSYPSRNTGELFF TGTGCCAGCAGTTACCCGAGCAGGAACACCGGGGAGCTGTTTTTT
TRBJ2-1 NA TRBV24-1 NA 14 CATSDFPGQDEQFF TGTGCCACCAGTGATTTTCCAGGTCAGGATGAGCAGTTCTTC
TRBJ2-7 few TRBV6-5 NA 15 CASSYSSGQEYEQYF TGTGCCAGCAGTTACTCTTCGGGACAAGAGTACGAGCAGTACTTC
TRBJ2-2 few TRBV4-2 NA 16 CASSQDPIGSTGELFF TGTGCCAGCAGCCAAGATCCCATAGGGTCCACCGGGGAGCTGTTTTTT
TRBJ2-1 NA TRBV12-3/TRBV12-4 TRBD2 15 CASSSSPAGGNEQFF TGTGCCAGCAGTTCCAGCCCAGCGGGGGGAAATGAGCAGTTCTTC
TRBJ2-3 NA TRBV7-3 NA 14 CASSPQMSTDTQYF TGTGCCAGCAGCCCCCAGATGAGCACAGATACGCAGTATTTT
TRBJ1-2 many TRBV7-9 NA 11 CASSLSEGYTF TGTGCCAGCAGCTTATCGGAGGGCTACACCTTC
TRBJ2-7 many TRBV20-1 NA 14 CSALRPPGQREQYF TGCAGTGCCCTACGCCCCCCCGGGCAGAGGGAGCAGTACTTC
TRBJ2-3 few TRBV20-1 TRBD2 17 CSARDFSGGAGADTQYF TGCAGTGCTAGAGATTTTAGCGGGGGGGCCGGCGCAGATACGCAGTATTTT
TRBJ2-2 NA TRBV11-1 NA 15 CASSFGRVGAGELFF TGTGCCAGCAGCTTCGGCAGGGTTGGAGCCGGGGAGCTGTTTTTT
TRBJ2-3 NA TRBV19 NA 17 CASSILGQAAGTDTQYF TGTGCCAGTAGTATTCTGGGCCAGGCGGCCGGCACAGATACGCAGTATTTT
TRBJ2-2 NA TRBV7-9 NA 15 CASSLVRGNTGELFF TGTGCCAGCAGCTTAGTAAGGGGAAACACCGGGGAGCTGTTTTTT
TRBJ2-3 few TRBV6-5 NA 13 CASIGWGTDTQYF TGTGCCAGCATCGGGTGGGGCACAGATACGCAGTATTTT
TRBJ1-1 NA TRBV5-6 NA 17 CASSLVGVSPSNTEAFF TGTGCCAGCAGCTTGGTGGGGGTTAGTCCCTCGAACACTGAAGCTTTCTTT
TRBJ2-2 NA TRBV18 NA 16 CASSPPLGPNTGELFF TGTGCCAGCTCACCACCGCTTGGCCCGAACACCGGGGAGCTGTTTTTT